The rows below give T cell receptor beta chains drawn from one sample of a study of PD-1 blockade in classical Hodgkin lymphoma. Some clones are missing from TCRdb's copy, which holds only in-frame ones; the method was immunoSEQ multiplex PCR. The sample shows about 22,000 clones, over 70% of them seen only once. The sample in question was peripheral blood mononuclear cells (PBMCs), obtained before the second cycle of nivolumab. The source of these receptors is a human donor with classical Hodgkin lymphoma. Each CDR3 is given with its conserved first and last residue. D genes are given only for firm matches. Size values are once, few and many counts, or a class for expanded clones, and some rows have none.

v_call	clone_size	j_call	cdr3_length	d_call	cdr3_aa	cdr3_nt
TRBV7-9	.	TRBJ2-2	15	.	CASSPHVGVKRELFF	TGTGCCAGCAGCCCCCACGTCGGGGTCAAGAGGGAGCTGTTTTTT
TRBV15	.	TRBJ2-5	13	.	CATSRDGTETQYF	TGTGCCACCAGCAGGGACGGTACGGAGACCCAGTACTTC
TRBV9	few	TRBJ2-3	15	.	CASSVAAGNEDTQYF	TGTGCCAGCAGCGTAGCGGCAGGGAATGAAGATACGCAGTATTTT
TRBV7-9	.	TRBJ2-1	11	.	CASSQTNEQFF	TGTGCCAGCAGCCAAACGAATGAGCAGTTCTTC
TRBV7-9	.	TRBJ1-2	13	.	CASSQGQDYGYTF	TGTGCCAGCAGCCAAGGGCAGGACTATGGCTACACCTTC
TRBV6-4	.	TRBJ2-2	13	.	CASSHDNTGELFF	TGTGCCAGCAGTCACGATAACACCGGGGAGCTGTTTTTT
TRBV7-8	once	TRBJ2-1	15	.	CASSLVGTPAHEQFF	TGTGCCAGCAGCTTAGTTGGGACCCCGGCGCATGAGCAGTTCTTC
TRBV28	.	TRBJ2-3	16	TRBD2	CASSSPGLAGADTQYF	TGTGCCAGCAGTTCCCCGGGACTAGCGGGGGCAGATACGCAGTATTTT
TRBV18	.	TRBJ1-4	17	TRBD1	CASSPGTGRATNEKLFF	TGTGCCAGCTCACCCGGGACAGGGAGAGCAACTAATGAAAAACTGTTTTTT
TRBV4-1	.	TRBJ2-7	15	.	CASSLTDLDSYEQYF	TGCGCCAGCAGCCTAACCGACCTCGACTCCTACGAGCAGTACTTC
TRBV28	.	TRBJ2-2	13	.	CASSYVNTGELFF	TGTGCCAGCAGTTACGTTAACACCGGGGAGCTGTTTTTT
TRBV6-5	.	TRBJ2-7	13	.	CASSYGRAYEQYF	TGTGCCAGCAGTTACGGCAGGGCCTACGAGCAGTACTTC
TRBV29-1	.	TRBJ2-3	12	.	CSELSSGDTQYF	TGCAGCGAGCTTTCGTCCGGAGATACGCAGTATTTT